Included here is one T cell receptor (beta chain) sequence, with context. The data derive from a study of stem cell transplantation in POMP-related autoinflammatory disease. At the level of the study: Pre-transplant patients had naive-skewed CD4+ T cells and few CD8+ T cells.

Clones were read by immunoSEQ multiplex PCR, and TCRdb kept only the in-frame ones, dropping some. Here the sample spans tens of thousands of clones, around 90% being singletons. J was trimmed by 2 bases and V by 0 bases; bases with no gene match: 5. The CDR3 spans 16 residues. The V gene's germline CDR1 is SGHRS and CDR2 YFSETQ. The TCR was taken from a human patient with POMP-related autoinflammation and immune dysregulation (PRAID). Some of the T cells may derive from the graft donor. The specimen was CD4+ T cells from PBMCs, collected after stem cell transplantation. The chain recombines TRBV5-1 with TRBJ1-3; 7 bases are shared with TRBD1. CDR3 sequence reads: CASSLGQGGTGNTIYF. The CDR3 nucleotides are TGCGCCAGCAGCTTGGGACAGGGTGGGACTGGAAACACCATATATTTT. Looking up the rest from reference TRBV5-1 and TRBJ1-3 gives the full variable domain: KAGVTQTPRYLIKTRGQQVTLSCSPISGHRSVSWYQQTPGQGLQFLFEYFSETQRNKGNFPGRFSGRQFSNSRSEMNVSTLELGDSALYLCASSLGQGGTGNTIYFGEGSWLTVV.